This T cell receptor beta chain was profiled in a study of T cells after yellow fever vaccination. At the level of the study: SMART-Seq v4 Ultra Low Input prepared libraries from low-cell fractions.

The 5'RACE template-switching step produced TCR cDNA and added a universal primer site and UMIs. In TCRdb, the 5' RACE reads were re-called with MiXCR into one record per CDR3 protein. The table has a few hundred thousand distinct CDR3 sequences, about 15% seen once. This clonotype was observed a few times. Its antigen is unidentified. Overall study results and limits: Within FACS-sorted repertoires, abundant clonotypes contaminating from the bulk population could be present.

Germline CDR1 reads SGHTA; CDR2 reads FQGTGA. The J segment lost 3 bases and the V segment lost 5 bases, leaving 9 bases of the junction unmatched. There are 16 residues in the CDR3. This specimen consisted of PBMCs, obtained more than 4 days after the first yellow fever vaccination. The chain carries TRBV7-3 and TRBJ2-5, with TRBD2 matching 10 bases. This sequence was found in a man between 18 and 29 years old who received the YFV17D yellow fever vaccine. CDR3: CASSLSSGGREETQYF. CDR3 bases: TGTGCCAGCAGCCTTTCTAGCGGGGGCCGGGAAGAGACCCAGTACTTC. Full variable domain (outside the CDR3, taken from reference TRBV7-3 and TRBJ2-5): GAGVSQTPSNKVTEKGKYVELRCDPISGHTALYWYRQSLGQGPEFLIYFQGTGAADDSGLPNDRFFAVRPEGSVSTLKIQRTERGDSAVYLCASSLSSGGREETQYFGPGTRLLVL.